This T cell receptor beta chain was observed in a study of T cell responses to AZD1222 COVID-19 vaccine. Study-wide findings and caveats: Clonal diversity was possibly underestimated; the donors were predominantly white British and more often female. Repertoire sampling happened only post peak T cell response. Of the AZD1222 recipients, only 5 or 6 were seropositive at baseline. Spike-specific TCR breadth rose after two AZD1222 doses, and depth rose as well.

Note on this clone: What it binds is unknown.

Repertoires were generated with immunoSEQ multiplex PCR, while TCRdb's copy carries only in-frame clones and drops some. The sample shows about 62,000 clones, roughly 90% of them seen only once. V was clipped by 8 bases and J by 6 bases, with 11 bases between them. The length of the CDR3 is 13 residues. CDR1 and CDR2 (germline): LNHNV, YYDKDF (reference sequence). This clonotype was obtained from an adult in good health. Sequencing was performed on peripheral blood, taken on day 0 of AZD1222 vaccination. The chain couples TRBV15 to TRBJ1-6; TRBD1 is a possible D gene (5 bases). The CDR3 loop reads CATGQDTNSPLHF. CDR3 DNA sequence: TGTGCCACCGGGCAGGACACTAATTCACCCCTCCACTTT.